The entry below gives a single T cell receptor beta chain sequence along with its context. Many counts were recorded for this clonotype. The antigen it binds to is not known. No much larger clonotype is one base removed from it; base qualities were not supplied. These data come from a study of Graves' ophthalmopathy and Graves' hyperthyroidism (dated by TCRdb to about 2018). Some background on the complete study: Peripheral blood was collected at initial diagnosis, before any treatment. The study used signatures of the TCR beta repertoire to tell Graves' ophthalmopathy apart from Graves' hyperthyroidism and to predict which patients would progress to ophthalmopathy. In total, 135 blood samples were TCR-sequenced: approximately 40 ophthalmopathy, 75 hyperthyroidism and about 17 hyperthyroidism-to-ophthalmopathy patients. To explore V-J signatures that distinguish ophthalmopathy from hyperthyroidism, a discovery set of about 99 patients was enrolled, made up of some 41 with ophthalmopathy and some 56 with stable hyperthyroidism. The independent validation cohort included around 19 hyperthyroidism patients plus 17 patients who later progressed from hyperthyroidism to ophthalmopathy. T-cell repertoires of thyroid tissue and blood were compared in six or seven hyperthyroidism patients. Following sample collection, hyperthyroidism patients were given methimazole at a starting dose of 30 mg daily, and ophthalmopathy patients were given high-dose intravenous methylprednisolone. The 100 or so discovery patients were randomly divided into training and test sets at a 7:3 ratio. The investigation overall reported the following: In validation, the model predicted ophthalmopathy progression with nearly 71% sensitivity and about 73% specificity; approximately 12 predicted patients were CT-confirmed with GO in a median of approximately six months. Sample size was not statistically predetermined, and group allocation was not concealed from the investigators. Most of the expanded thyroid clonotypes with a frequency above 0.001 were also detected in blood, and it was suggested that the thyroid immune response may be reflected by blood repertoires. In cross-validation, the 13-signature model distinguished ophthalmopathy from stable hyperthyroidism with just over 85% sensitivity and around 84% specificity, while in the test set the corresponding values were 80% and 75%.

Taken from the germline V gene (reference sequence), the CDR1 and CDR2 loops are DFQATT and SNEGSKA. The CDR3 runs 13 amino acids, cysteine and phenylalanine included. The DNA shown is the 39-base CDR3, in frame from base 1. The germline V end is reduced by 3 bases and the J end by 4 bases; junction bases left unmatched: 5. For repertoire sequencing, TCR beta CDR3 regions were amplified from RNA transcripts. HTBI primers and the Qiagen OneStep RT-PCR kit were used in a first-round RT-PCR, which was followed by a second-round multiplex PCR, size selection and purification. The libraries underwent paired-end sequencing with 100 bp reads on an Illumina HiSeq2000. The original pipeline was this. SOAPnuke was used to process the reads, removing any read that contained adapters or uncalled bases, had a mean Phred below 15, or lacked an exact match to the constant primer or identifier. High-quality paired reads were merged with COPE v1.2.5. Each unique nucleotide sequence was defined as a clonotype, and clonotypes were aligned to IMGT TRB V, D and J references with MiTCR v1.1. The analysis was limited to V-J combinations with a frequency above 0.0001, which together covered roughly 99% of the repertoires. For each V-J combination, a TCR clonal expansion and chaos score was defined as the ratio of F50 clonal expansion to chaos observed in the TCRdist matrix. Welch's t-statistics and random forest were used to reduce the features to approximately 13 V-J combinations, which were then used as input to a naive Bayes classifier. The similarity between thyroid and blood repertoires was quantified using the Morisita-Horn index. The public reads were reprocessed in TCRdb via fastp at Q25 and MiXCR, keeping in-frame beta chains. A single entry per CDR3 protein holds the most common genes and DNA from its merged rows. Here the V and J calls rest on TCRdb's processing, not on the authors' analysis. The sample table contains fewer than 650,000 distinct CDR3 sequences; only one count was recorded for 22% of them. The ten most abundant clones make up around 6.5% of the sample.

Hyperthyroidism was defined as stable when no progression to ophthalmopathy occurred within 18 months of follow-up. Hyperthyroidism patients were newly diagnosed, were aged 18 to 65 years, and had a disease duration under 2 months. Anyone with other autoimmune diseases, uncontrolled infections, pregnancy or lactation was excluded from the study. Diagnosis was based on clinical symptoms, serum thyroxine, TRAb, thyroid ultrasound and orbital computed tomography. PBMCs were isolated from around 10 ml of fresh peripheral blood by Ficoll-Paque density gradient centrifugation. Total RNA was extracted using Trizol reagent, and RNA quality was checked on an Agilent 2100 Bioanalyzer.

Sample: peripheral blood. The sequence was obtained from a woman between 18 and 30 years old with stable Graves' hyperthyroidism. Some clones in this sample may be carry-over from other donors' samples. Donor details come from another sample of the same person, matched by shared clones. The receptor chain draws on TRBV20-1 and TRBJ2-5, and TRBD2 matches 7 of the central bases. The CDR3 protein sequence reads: CSASLASGETQYF. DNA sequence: TGCAGTGCTAGTCTGGCTAGCGGAGAGACCCAGTACTTC.